One and the same sample provided the 25 T cell receptor beta chains below, sequenced in a study of neurological immune-mediated disorders. One entry per CDR3 protein, called by TCRdb with MiXCR from the 5' RACE reads. The sample has about 46,000 distinct CDR3 sequences; under 2% are singletons. The sample was PBMCs. These receptors were collected from a woman aged 40 to 49 with multiple sclerosis.

There are many counts of this clonotype. V is TRBV12-3 or TRBV12-4 and J is TRBJ1-1, with TRBD1 identical over 8 bases. This CDR3 spans 16 amino acids. The V segment lost 3 bases and the J segment 1 base; nucleotides outside the gene matches: 7. CDR3 amino acids: CASSFRQGLTNTEAFF. The CDR3 bases are TGTGCCAGCAGTTTCCGACAGGGGCTCACGAACACTGAAGCTTTCTTT.

This clonotype was picked up many times. V gene TRBV5-1 combines with J gene TRBJ2-1; TRBD2 matches at 13 bases. Germline V lookup: CDR1 SGHRS, CDR2 YFSETQ. This CDR3 has 17 residues. Germline trimming cut 4 bases from V and 8 bases from J; bases unmatched to any gene: 12. Written as DNA, the CDR3 is TGCGCCAGCAGCCTTGACTTGACTAGCGGGGGGATTGATGAGCAGTTCTTC. Translating it yields CASSLDLTSGGIDEQFF.

This clonotype was seen many times. Here the CDR3 reads CASSSLDPKTNNEQFF. CDR3 DNA sequence: TGTGCCAGCAGCTCCCTGGACCCTAAAACAAACAATGAGCAGTTCTTC. The chain uses TRBV7-3 and TRBJ2-1; D not certain. The CDR3 consists of 16 residues. The germline V and J ends were trimmed by 4 bases and 5 bases, with 18 bases remaining between them. Germline V lookup: CDR1 SGHTA, CDR2 FQGTGA.

In its sample, this clonotype was seen many times. The chain links TRBV20-1 to TRBJ1-1, with TRBD1 matching 8 bases. Germline V CDR1 and CDR2: DFQATT, SNEGSKA (reference sequence). J was trimmed by 4 bases and V by 5 bases; bases with no gene match: 9. The CDR3 runs 14 residues. The CDR3 spells CSAGTQGALTEAFF. CDR3 nucleotides: TGCAGTGCTGGGACTCAGGGGGCGCTCACTGAAGCTTTCTTT.

This clonotype was counted at least ten times. The chain carries TRBV20-1 and TRBJ2-3, with no clear D. Germline values: CDR1 DFQATT, CDR2 SNEGSKA (reference sequence). The CDR3 has 13 residues. Trimming shortened V by 5 bases and J by 1 base, and 10 bases separated the two germline ends. DNA for the CDR3: TGCAGTGCTCTTAGTTTAGGCACAGATACGCAGTATTTT. It translates to CSALSLGTDTQYF.

This clonotype was observed many times. This chain uses TRBV5-1 with TRBJ2-3; a weak D match, TRBD2 (6 bases). V was shortened by 5 bases and J by 10 bases, with 14 bases between the two germline ends. The germline V gene has CDR1 SGHRS and CDR2 YFSETQ. This CDR3 comprises 12 residues. The CDR3 is CASSLEGASQYF. In nucleotides, the CDR3 is TGCGCCAGCAGTCTGGAGGGCGCATCGCAGTATTTT.

This clonotype was found many times. This chain links TRBV15 with TRBJ2-7; a weak D match, TRBD1 (6 bases). CDR3 length: 13 residues. Germline CDR1 is LNHNV and CDR2 is YYDKDF (reference sequence). The germline V and J ends were trimmed by 5 bases and 4 bases, with 12 bases remaining between them. The CDR3 coding sequence is TGTGCCACCAGCGACAGGACAGTTTACGAGCAGTACTTC. The encoded protein is CATSDRTVYEQYF.

This clonotype was picked up many times. The chain has TRBV6-5 and TRBJ2-2, with D possibly TRBD1 on 6 matching bases. Germline V gene sequence: CDR1 MNHEY, CDR2 SVGAGI. Trimming pared 8 bases from V and 3 bases from J, leaving 13 bases between. There are 14 residues in the CDR3. The CDR3 bases are TGTGCCAGCTACAGGGCGTTGTACACCGGGGAGCTGTTTTTT. The encoded protein is CASYRALYTGELFF.

This clonotype was counted at least ten times. This chain uses TRBV20-1 with TRBJ2-1; 8 positions match TRBD2. There are 15 residues in the CDR3. With V trimmed by 4 bases and J by 10 bases, 15 bases remained unmatched. Germline loops: CDR1 DFQATT, CDR2 SNEGSKA (reference sequence). CDR3 nucleotides: TGCAGTGCTACCCCCCTCCGGGGGGGCCGGTCCGAGCAGTTCTTC. Translation gives CSATPLRGGRSEQFF.

In its sample, this clonotype was seen many times. V and J are TRBV20-1 and TRBJ2-3; D might be TRBD1 or TRBD2, each matching 6 bases. CDR1 DFQATT and CDR2 SNEGSKA come from the germline V gene (reference sequence). This CDR3 comprises 16 residues. Trimming left V 6 bases short and J 0 bases short, with 19 bases between. This chain's CDR3 is CSAPNTGGGSTDTQYF. CDR3 sequence (DNA): TGCAGTGCCCCAAACACCGGGGGCGGCAGCACAGATACGCAGTATTTT.

The table lists this clonotype with many counts. This chain uses TRBV5-1 with TRBJ2-3; 8 bases are shared with TRBD1. The junction had 2 bases not matched to a gene; V was cut back by 1 base and J by 4 bases. The CDR3 runs to 14 residues. Looked up from germline, CDR1 is SGHRS and CDR2 is YFSETQ. CDR3 protein: CASSLTGGPDTQYF. In DNA form, the CDR3 reads TGCGCCAGCAGCTTGACAGGGGGGCCAGATACGCAGTATTTT. The whole variable domain, filled in from reference TRBV5-1 and TRBJ2-3, reads KAGVTQTPRYLIKTRGQQVTLSCSPISGHRSVSWYQQTPGQGLQFLFEYFSETQRNKGNFPGRFSGRQFSNSRSEMNVSTLELGDSALYLCASSLTGGPDTQYFGPGTRLTVL.

This clonotype has a count of ten or more. The chain is built from TRBV11-2 and TRBJ2-3; no reliable D call. The V end lost 2 bases, the J end lost 1 base, and 4 bases lay between the germline ends. There are 13 residues in the CDR3. Germline CDR1 is SGHAT and CDR2 is FQNNGV. CDR3 in DNA: TGTGCCAGCAGCTTACAGGGCACAGATACGCAGTATTTT. Its protein is CASSLQGTDTQYF.

This clonotype was recorded many times. The chain carries TRBV14 and TRBJ1-2, with D unclear. There are 14 residues in the CDR3. CDR1 is SGHDN, CDR2 FVKESK, per germline. The V end lost 1 base, the J end lost 4 bases, and 10 bases lay between the germline ends. The CDR3 here is CASSQGSGVYGYTF. As DNA, the CDR3 is TGTGCCAGCAGCCAAGGGAGCGGCGTCTATGGCTACACCTTC.

This clonotype was recorded many times. The gene calls are TRBV5-1 and TRBJ1-1, with 9 positions matching TRBD1. With V trimmed by 1 base and J by 5 bases, 6 bases remained unmatched. The CDR3 is made up of 15 amino acids. Germline CDR1 reads SGHRS; CDR2 reads YFSETQ. CDR3 DNA: TGCGCCAGCAGCTTGACAGGGGGCGAGGGTACTGAAGCTTTCTTT. Translation: CASSLTGGEGTEAFF.

This clonotype was seen ten or more times. The rearrangement joins TRBV5-1 to TRBJ1-1; D is unclear. This CDR3 region has 13 residues. CDR1 is SGHRS, CDR2 YFSETQ, per germline. Trimming removed 1 base at V and 4 bases at J, with 8 bases between. The CDR3 sequence is CASSLRVGTEAFF. For the CDR3, the DNA is TGCGCCAGCAGCTTGAGGGTGGGCACTGAAGCTTTCTTT.

This clonotype was found many times. The chain is built from TRBV20-1 and TRBJ1-2; tentatively, D is TRBD1 (6 bases). The germline V and J ends were trimmed by 0 bases and 5 bases, with 19 bases remaining between them. This CDR3 contains 16 residues. CDR1 is DFQATT, CDR2 SNEGSKA, per germline (reference sequence). CDR3 protein: CSARDPKQGKGYGYTF. In DNA, the CDR3 is TGCAGTGCTAGAGATCCGAAACAGGGAAAGGGGTATGGCTACACCTTC.

This clonotype has a count of ten or more. This rearrangement joins TRBV20-1 to TRBJ1-4; D remains ambiguous. CDR3 length: 15 amino acids. Per germline, CDR1 DFQATT and CDR2 SNEGSKA (reference sequence). The ends were cut back, 0 bases at V and 2 bases at J, with 10 bases in the middle. CDR3: CSARDPADTNEKLFF. The CDR3 coding sequence is TGCAGTGCTAGAGATCCGGCGGATACTAATGAAAAACTGTTTTTT.

This clonotype was counted many times. The rearrangement links TRBV20-1 to TRBJ2-2; tentatively, D is TRBD1 (5 bases). Per the germline V gene, CDR1 is DFQATT and CDR2 is SNEGSKA (reference sequence). The length of the CDR3 is 12 residues. The V end lost 7 bases, the J end lost 4 bases, and 10 bases lay between the germline ends. CDR3 sequence reads: CSDPTVTGELFF. The CDR3 DNA is TGCAGTGACCCGACAGTCACCGGGGAGCTGTTTTTT.

This clonotype was found many times. This chain uses TRBV5-1 with TRBJ1-6; 8 bases match TRBD1. Per the germline V gene, CDR1 is SGHRS and CDR2 is YFSETQ. V lost 0 bases, J lost 4 bases, and 6 bases stayed unmatched. This CDR3 is 17 amino acids long. The CDR3 reads CASSLGLRQGYNSPLHF. The CDR3 DNA is TGCGCCAGCAGCTTGGGCTTACGACAGGGGTATAATTCACCCCTCCACTTT.

This clonotype was recorded many times. CDR3 DNA sequence: TGTGCCAGCAGATTCCAGGGGTCGTTCTCTACCGGGGAGCTGTTTTTT. It codes for CASRFQGSFSTGELFF. This sequence joins TRBV5-5 and TRBJ2-2; a possible D gene is TRBD1 (6 bases). CDR3 length equals 16 residues. V lost 5 bases to trimming and J lost 5 bases, with 19 bases between them. Germline loops: CDR1 SGHKS, CDR2 YYEKEE (reference sequence).

This clonotype was observed at least ten times. The chain carries TRBV9 and TRBJ2-7; the D gene is possibly TRBD2 (5 bases). The V end was cut by 4 bases, the J end by 3 bases, with 11 bases between. The V gene's germline CDR1 is SGDLS and CDR2 YYNGEE. The CDR3 sequence is 13 residues long. The CDR3 DNA follows: TGTGCCAGCAGCCCGGACGGGGACTACGAGCAGTACTTC. Translated, it gives CASSPDGDYEQYF. Full variable domain (outside the CDR3, taken from reference TRBV9 and TRBJ2-7): DSGVTQTPKHLITATGQRVTLRCSPRSGDLSVYWYQQSLDQGLQFLIQYYNGEERAKGNILERFSAQQFPDLHSELNLSSLELGDSALYFCASSPDGDYEQYFGPGTRLTVT.

The table lists this clonotype with many counts. The chain combines TRBV29-1 with TRBJ1-2; possible D gene TRBD1, 5 bases. The germline gives CDR1 SQVTM, CDR2 ANQGSEA. The length of the CDR3 is 15 residues. Trimming stripped 6 bases from V and 0 bases from J, with 17 bases between. The CDR3 spells CSVHGGLGSNYGYTF. In DNA, the CDR3 is TGCAGCGTCCACGGGGGGTTGGGATCTAACTATGGCTACACCTTC.

The table lists this clonotype with many counts. V usage is TRBV7-9 and J usage is TRBJ1-5; 9 positions agree with TRBD1. This CDR3 is built from 15 residues. Trimming at V came to 4 bases and at J to 2 bases, leaving 3 bases not matched to a gene. Germline V gene sequence: CDR1 SEHNR, CDR2 FQNEAQ (reference sequence). The DNA of the CDR3 is TGTGCCAGCAGCTGGGACAGGGCCGGCAATCAGCCCCAGCATTTT. Encoded protein: CASSWDRAGNQPQHF.

This clonotype was recorded many times. The chain is built from TRBV4-1 and TRBJ2-3, with 11 bases that match TRBD2. Germline assignment: CDR1 MGHRA and CDR2 YSYEKL. This CDR3 region has 16 residues. V shed 0 bases, J shed 8 bases, and the junction held 7 bases outside the gene matches. The CDR3 DNA reads as TGCGCCAGCAGCCAAGATAGTAGCGGGGGGGCAGGTACGCAGTATTTT. Translated, it gives CASSQDSSGGAGTQYF.

This clonotype was found many times. The chain has TRBV5-1 and TRBJ2-6; 7 bases line up with TRBD1. The germline CDR1 and CDR2 sequences are SGHRS and YFSETQ. This CDR3 spans 15 amino acids. V trimming: 5 bases; J trimming: 0 bases; junction bases outside the gene matches: 2. CDR3 coding DNA: TGCGCCAGCAGAGCAGGGGGCTCTGGGGCCAACGTCCTGACTTTC. Protein product: CASRAGGSGANVLTF.